The 9 T cell receptor beta chains below come from one sample, sequenced in a study of blood T cell repertoires in COVID-19. TCRdb's copy holds only in-frame clones and misses some; the assay was immunoSEQ multiplex PCR. The sample yields approximately 100,000 clones, 88% seen once. Sequencing was done on a sample of peripheral blood. These receptor sequences come from a woman aged 55-70 years with acute or convalescent COVID-19.

The V call is TRBV5-5, the J call TRBJ2-2; 7 bases line up with TRBD2. The V segment lost 1 base and the J segment 2 bases; nucleotides outside the gene matches: 2. Germline CDR1 reads SGHKS; CDR2 reads YYEKEE (reference sequence). The CDR3 extends over 15 amino acids. The DNA for the CDR3 is TGTGCCAGCAGCTTGAGCGGGGTTAACACCGGGGAGCTGTTTTTT. Amino acids: CASSLSGVNTGELFF.

V gene TRBV19 combines with J gene TRBJ1-3; perhaps TRBD1 as D (6 bases). Germline CDR1 reads LNHDA; CDR2 reads SQIVND (reference sequence). The CDR3 length is 15 residues. The V and J ends lost 7 bases and 2 bases respectively, with 15 bases between them. The DNA for the CDR3 is TGTGCCAGTACCTCCCAGGGGCGAGCTGGAAACACCATATATTTT. It translates to CASTSQGRAGNTIYF.

The rearrangement uses TRBV7-2 and TRBJ2-2; 7 bases align to TRBD2. Germline V CDR1 and CDR2: SGHTA, FQGNSA. The CDR3 length is 17 residues. The J segment lost 1 base and the V segment lost 8 bases, leaving 13 bases of the junction unmatched. Written as DNA, the CDR3 is TGTGCCAGCGGCCCCTGGGAGGGGAAGGTGAACACCGGGGAGCTGTTTTTT. It translates to CASGPWEGKVNTGELFF.

With respect to this clone: This same CDR3 is encoded by further DNA sequences in the sample. The genes are TRBV18 and TRBJ1-5; 8 bases agree with TRBD1. The germline V gene encodes CDR1 KGHSH and CDR2 LQKENI. V shed 3 bases and J 5 bases; nucleotides not matched to a gene: 0. CDR3 length equals 13 residues. The CDR3 bases are TGTGCCAGCTCACCGACAGGGGATCAGCCCCAGCATTTT. It is translated as CASSPTGDQPQHF.

This sequence joins TRBV9 and TRBJ1-2, with 7 bases matching TRBD1. The length of the CDR3 is 14 residues. V dropped 3 bases and J dropped 3; count of bases not matched to a gene: 5. Per germline, CDR1 SGDLS and CDR2 YYNGEE. The CDR3: CASSGAQGDYGYTF. The CDR3 nucleotides read TGTGCCAGCAGCGGAGCTCAGGGGGACTATGGCTACACCTTC. The full variable domain, its missing parts supplied by reference TRBV9 and TRBJ1-2, is DSGVTQTPKHLITATGQRVTLRCSPRSGDLSVYWYQQSLDQGLQFLIQYYNGEERAKGNILERFSAQQFPDLHSELNLSSLELGDSALYFCASSGAQGDYGYTFGSGTRLTVV.

J is TRBJ1-2 and V is TRBV28, with no clear D. The CDR3 length is 12 residues. The germline V and J ends were trimmed by 6 bases and 8 bases, with 13 bases remaining between them. The germline V gene encodes CDR1 MDHEN and CDR2 SYDVKM. The CDR3 spells CASSRLSRGYTF. The CDR3 nucleotides read TGTGCCAGCAGCCGGCTATCGAGGGGCTACACCTTC.

This chain connects TRBV6-4 to TRBJ1-2; the match to TRBD1 covers 8 bases. Germline CDR1 reads MRHNA; CDR2 reads SNTAGT. Trimming removed 4 bases from V and 0 bases from J; junction bases left unmatched: 1. The CDR3 loop spans 14 amino acids. In DNA form, the CDR3 reads TGTGCCAGCAGTGGGGACAGGCCTAACTATGGCTACACCTTC. It specifies CASSGDRPNYGYTF.

The V and J genes are TRBV7-3 and TRBJ2-1; TRBD2 aligns across 13 bases. Germline V gene sequence: CDR1 SGHTA, CDR2 FQGTGA. Trimming took 5 bases from V and 16 from J; bases not matched to a gene: 8. The CDR3 contains 13 residues. Here the CDR3 reads CASSPGTSGAQFF. The CDR3 bases are TGTGCCAGCAGCCCCGGGACTAGCGGGGCCCAATTCTTC.

V gene TRBV7-9 combines with J gene TRBJ2-7; TRBD2 matches 12 bases. The germline CDR1 and CDR2 sequences are SEHNR and FQNEAQ (reference sequence). V lost 6 bases to trimming and J lost 6 bases; unmatched junction nucleotides: 12. CDR3 length equals 16 residues. DNA of the CDR3: TGTGCCAGCAGTTCAGAAACCGGGACTAGCGGGCGCGAGCAGTACTTC. It codes for CASSSETGTSGREQYF.